This TCR beta chain was sequenced during a study of cytomegalovirus exposure and HLA in healthy donors. Profiled with immunoSEQ multiplex PCR; TCRdb holds only in-frame clones, not every one. Of 90,000 to 130,000 clones in the sample, roughly 90% are singletons; the top ten hold almost 1.5%. This CDR3 region has 15 residues. Germline CDR1 and CDR2: MNHNS and SASEGT. The V gene lost 4 bases and the J gene lost 3 bases, with 15 bases spanning the gap. The validation cohort, a group of more than 100 subjects, included the donors and was separate from the roughly 600-subject first cohort. Sequences were obtained from PBMCs. The gene calls are TRBV6-1 and TRBJ1-1, with a possible D match to TRBD1 (6 bases). The TCR originated in a woman aged 30 to 39 in good health and CMV-seropositive. The CDR3 region has the DNA TGTGCCAGCAGTGGACAGGTTGCCGGTTACACTGAAGCTTTCTTT. This gives the protein CASSGQVAGYTEAFF.